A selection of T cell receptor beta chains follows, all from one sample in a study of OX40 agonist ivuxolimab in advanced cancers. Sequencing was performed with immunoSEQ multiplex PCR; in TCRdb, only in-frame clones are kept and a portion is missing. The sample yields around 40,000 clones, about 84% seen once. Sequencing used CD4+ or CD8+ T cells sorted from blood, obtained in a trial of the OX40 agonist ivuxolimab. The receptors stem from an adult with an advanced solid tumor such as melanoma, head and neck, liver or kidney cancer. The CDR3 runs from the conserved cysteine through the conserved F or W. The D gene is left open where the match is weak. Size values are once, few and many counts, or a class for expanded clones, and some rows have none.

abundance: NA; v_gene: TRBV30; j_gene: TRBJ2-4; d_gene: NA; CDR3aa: CACGHTGQKNIQYF; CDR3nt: TGTGCCTGTGGTCACACAGGGCAAAAAAACATTCAGTACTTC
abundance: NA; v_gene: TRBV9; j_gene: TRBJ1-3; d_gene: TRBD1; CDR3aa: CASSGTGGGNTIYF; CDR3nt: TGTGCCAGCAGCGGGACAGGGGGTGGAAACACCATATATTTT
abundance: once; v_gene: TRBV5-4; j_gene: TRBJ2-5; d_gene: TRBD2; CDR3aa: CASSLTSGREETQYF; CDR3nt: TGTGCCAGCAGCTTGACTAGCGGGAGGGAAGAGACCCAGTACTTC
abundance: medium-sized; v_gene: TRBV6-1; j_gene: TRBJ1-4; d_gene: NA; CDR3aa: CASSEQAGHGLEKLFF; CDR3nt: TGTGCCAGCAGTGAACAAGCCGGACACGGTCTTGAAAAACTGTTTTTT
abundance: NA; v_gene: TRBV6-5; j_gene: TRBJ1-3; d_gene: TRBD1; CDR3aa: CASSLRTGVGNTIYF; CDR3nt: TGTGCCAGCAGTTTACGAACAGGGGTCGGAAACACCATATATTTT
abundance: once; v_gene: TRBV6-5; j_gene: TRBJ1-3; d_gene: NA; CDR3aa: CASSGRSSGNTIYF; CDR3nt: TGTGCCAGCAGTGGGCGTTCCTCTGGAAACACCATATATTTT
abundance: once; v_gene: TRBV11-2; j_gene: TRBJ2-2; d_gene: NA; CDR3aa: CASSPRTAGGTGELFF; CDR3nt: TGTGCCAGCAGCCCACGGACAGCTGGGGGTACCGGGGAGCTGTTTTTT
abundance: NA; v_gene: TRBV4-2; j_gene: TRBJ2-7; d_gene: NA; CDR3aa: CASSQASGVEQYF; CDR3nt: TGTGCCAGCAGCCAAGCATCGGGGGTCGAGCAGTACTTC
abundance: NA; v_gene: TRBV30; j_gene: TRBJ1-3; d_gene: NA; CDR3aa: CACGPSARGNTIYF; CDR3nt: TGTGCCTGTGGTCCTAGTGCCCGCGGGAACACCATATATTTT
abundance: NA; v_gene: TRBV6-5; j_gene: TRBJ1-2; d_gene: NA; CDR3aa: CASTRGQEYGYTF; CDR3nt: TGTGCCAGCACCCGGGGGCAGGAGTATGGCTACACCTTC